The rows below give T cell receptor beta chains drawn from one sample of a study of cytomegalovirus exposure and HLA in healthy donors. Sequencing was performed with immunoSEQ multiplex PCR; in TCRdb, only in-frame clones are kept and a portion is missing. Of roughly 120,000 clones listed, 77% are singletons. The sequencing sample was made of PBMCs. Every receptor here comes from a man between 18 and 29 years old in good health and CMV-seropositive. Each CDR3 is given with its conserved first and last residue. D genes are given only for firm matches. Rows give clone size only sometimes, using once, few, many, or a class for an expanded clone.

j_call clone_size v_call d_call cdr3_nt cdr3_aa
TRBJ1-6 . TRBV4-2 TRBD1 TGTGCCAGCAGCCAAGATTATCCGGGACAGAGTAATTCACCCCTCCACTTT CASSQDYPGQSNSPLHF
TRBJ1-6 . TRBV16 . TGTGCCAGCAGCCAATCTACGACGGCCGGTCCGGGGAATTCACCCCTCCACTTT CASSQSTTAGPGNSPLHF
TRBJ2-3 . TRBV7-9 . TGTGCCAGCAGCCCCCGGACAGCTAGCACAGATACGCAGTATTTT CASSPRTASTDTQYF
TRBJ2-7 . TRBV5-1 TRBD2 TGCGCCAGCAGCTTCACCCCGGGACTAGCGGGAGGCAATCTTAACTACGAGCAGTACTTC CASSFTPGLAGGNLNYEQYF
TRBJ2-2 . TRBV5-6 . TGTGCCAGCAGCTTCGGGACTGGATTCACCGGGGAGCTGTTTTTT CASSFGTGFTGELFF
TRBJ1-1 once TRBV15 . TGTGCCACCAGCAGACTCCATCCAGGGATGGAAGCTTTCTTT CATSRLHPGMEAFF
TRBJ2-1 . TRBV20-1 . TGCAGTGCTAGTCCCCGGGAAGAGCAGTTCTTC CSASPREEQFF
TRBJ2-7 . TRBV2 . TGTGCCACCGCGGGGCTGGCGGAGCAGTACTTC CATAGLAEQYF
TRBJ1-3 . TRBV5-1 . TGCGCCAGCAGCTTGGATCAGGGAAACACCATATATTTT CASSLDQGNTIYF
TRBJ1-2 . TRBV9 TRBD1 TGTGCCAGCAGCTACACCTCGGGACAGGGTTTAGTCGATGGCTACACCTTC CASSYTSGQGLVDGYTF
TRBJ1-4 . TRBV5-1 . TGCGCCAGCAGCTCTCCCCTGAATGAAAAACTGTTTTTT CASSSPLNEKLFF
TRBJ1-2 . TRBV11-2 . TGTGCCTGCAGCCGCCCCCCGGGGGGATATGGCTACACCTTC CACSRPPGGYGYTF
TRBJ2-2 . TRBV13 . TGTGCCAGCAGCTTAAGCCAGGGGAACACCGGGGAGCTGTTTTTT CASSLSQGNTGELFF
TRBJ1-1 . TRBV6-5 TRBD1 TGTGCCAGCAGTGTACAGGGGCAGGGTGAAGCTTTCTTT CASSVQGQGEAFF
TRBJ1-2 few TRBV27 . TGTGCCAGCAGTTCCAGGGGTGGACGAAACTATGGCTACACCTTC CASSSRGGRNYGYTF
TRBJ2-5 . TRBV10-3 TRBD2 TGTGCCATCAAAAAAGGACTAGACCAAGAGACCCAGTACTTC CAIKKGLDQETQYF
TRBJ1-5 . TRBV18 . TGTGCCAGCTCACCAAACAGGGATCCTCAGCCCCAGCATTTT CASSPNRDPQPQHF
TRBJ2-3 . TRBV7-2 TRBD2 TGTGCCAGCAGCCAAGCACTAGCGGGGGTGGCTAGCACAGATACGCAGTATTTT CASSQALAGVASTDTQYF
TRBJ2-7 few TRBV6-5 TRBD2 TGTGCCAGCAGTTACTCTTTCGGGGAGGGCTCCTACGAGCAGTACTTC CASSYSFGEGSYEQYF
TRBJ2-1 . TRBV5-4 . TGTGCCAGCAGCCCAACCGGGACTCGGTCCTACAATGAGCAGTTCTTC CASSPTGTRSYNEQFF
TRBJ2-7 . TRBV10-3 . TGTGCCATCAGTCCCGAAACCGAGAGTTGGTACGAGCAGTACTTC CAISPETESWYEQYF
TRBJ2-3 . TRBV4-1 . TGCGCCAGCAGCCAAGAGGGAGGCCTCTACACAGATACGCAGTATTTT CASSQEGGLYTDTQYF
TRBJ1-1 once TRBV11-2 . TGTGCCAGCACCTCCCCCGGGAGGGGGGCGAACACTGAAGCTTTCTTT CASTSPGRGANTEAFF
TRBJ1-4 few TRBV4-2 . TGTGCCAGCAGCCAAGATCCAGGACAGAGACTGTTTTTT CASSQDPGQRLFF
TRBJ1-4 . TRBV7-9 . TGTGCCAGCAGCTTAATTGGAGGGACTAATGAAAAACTGTTTTTT CASSLIGGTNEKLFF